A single sample gave rise to the 3 T cell receptor beta chains below, sequenced in a study of T-cell memory formation after mild COVID-19. Using its own MiXCR run on the 5' RACE reads, TCRdb lists one record per CDR3 protein. The sample yields roughly 620,000 distinct CDR3 sequences, roughly 18% seen once. Sequenced: PBMCs or a T cell subset sorted from them (not recorded which). The receptors derive from an adult woman who had mild COVID-19 (a few samples of this study predate the infection). Cell type and time point are not known.

The chain recombines TRBV9 with TRBJ2-7; D not certain. The length of the CDR3 is 13 residues. Germline CDR1 reads SGDLS; CDR2 reads YYNGEE. Trimming shortened V by 2 bases and J by 4 bases, and 10 bases separated the two germline ends. CDR3 in amino acids: CASSVSMDYEQYF. CDR3 nucleotides: TGTGCCAGCAGCGTTAGCATGGATTACGAGCAGTACTTC.

The genes are TRBV7-2 and TRBJ1-5; TRBD1 might be the D (5 bases). Trimming left V 5 bases short and J 12 bases short, with 17 bases between. This CDR3 region has 13 residues. The germline CDR1 and CDR2 sequences are SGHTA and FQGNSA. The CDR3 loop is CASSVERDGGQHF. DNA for the CDR3: TGTGCCAGCAGCGTGGAAAGGGACGGCGGCCAGCATTTT.

The chain has TRBV7-9 and TRBJ1-4; D gene unclear. Germline V gene data show CDR1 as SEHNR and CDR2 as FQNEAQ (reference sequence). The V end lost 4 bases, the J end lost 4 bases, and 13 bases lay between the germline ends. The CDR3 is 15 residues long. The CDR3 sequence: CASSSGGVDNEKLFF. In nucleotides, the CDR3 is TGTGCCAGCAGCTCCGGCGGGGTCGATAATGAAAAACTGTTTTTT.